This TCR beta chain emerged from a study of blood T cell repertoires in COVID-19. Turning to the study itself: T cells, B-cell-depleted T cells, or PBMCs supplied cDNA or gDNA.

The CDR3 length is 12 residues. Germline assignment: CDR1 SGHTA and CDR2 FQGTGA. J gave up 10 bases and V 4 bases, and 2 bases lay outside the gene matches. Profiling relied on immunoSEQ multiplex PCR, and the TCRdb table lists in-frame clones only, not all of them. The sample has about 230,000 clones; 80% to 90% are singletons. The count of this clone is one. The clonotype originates from a woman aged 80 or over with COVID-19, enrolled during active disease. Sequences were obtained from peripheral blood. The V and J genes are TRBV7-3 and TRBJ2-1; TRBD2 aligns across 9 bases. The DNA of the CDR3 is TGTGCCAGCAGCTCCAGCGGGAGGGAGCAGTTCTTC. It yields the protein CASSSSGREQFF. Variable domain in full (rest from reference TRBV7-3 and TRBJ2-1): GAGVSQTPSNKVTEKGKYVELRCDPISGHTALYWYRQSLGQGPEFLIYFQGTGAADDSGLPNDRFFAVRPEGSVSTLKIQRTERGDSAVYLCASSSSGREQFFGPGTRLTVL.